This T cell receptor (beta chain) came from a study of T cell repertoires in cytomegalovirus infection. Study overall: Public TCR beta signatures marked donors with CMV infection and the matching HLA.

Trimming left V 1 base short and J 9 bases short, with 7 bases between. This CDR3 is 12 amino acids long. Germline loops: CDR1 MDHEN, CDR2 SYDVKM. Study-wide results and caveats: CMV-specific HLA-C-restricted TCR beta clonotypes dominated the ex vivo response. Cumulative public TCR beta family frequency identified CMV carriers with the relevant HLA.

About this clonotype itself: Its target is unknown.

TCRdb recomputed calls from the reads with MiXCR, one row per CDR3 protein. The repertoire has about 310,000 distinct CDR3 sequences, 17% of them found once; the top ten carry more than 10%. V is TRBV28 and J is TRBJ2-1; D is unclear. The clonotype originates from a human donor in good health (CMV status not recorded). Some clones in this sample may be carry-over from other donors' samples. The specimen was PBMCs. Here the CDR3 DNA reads TGTGCCAGCAGTTTATCTCACGTTGAGCAGTTCTTC. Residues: CASSLSHVEQFF.